Listed here is a single T cell receptor beta chain. The sample is drawn from a study of blood T cells in healthy people across ages. Through a sample-barcoded 5' primer and a J-beta primer mix, a second PCR was run for about 7 to 12 cycles. One entry per CDR3 protein results from TCRdb running MiXCR on the 5' RACE reads. The table lists 1.4 million or so distinct CDR3 sequences, roughly 43% of them singletons, with about 4% in the top ten. Trimming took 5 bases from V and 0 from J; bases not matched to a gene: 8. Germline V gene lookup returns CDR1 DFQATT and CDR2 SNEGSKA (reference sequence). This CDR3 has 17 residues.

The genes are TRBV20-1 and TRBJ2-3, with 13 bases lining up with TRBD2. The sample taken for sequencing was blood. The TCR sequence derives from a woman aged 18-29 years in good health. The CDR3 coding sequence is TGCAGTGCTCCTGGGACTAGCGGGACTTCTAGCACAGATACGCAGTATTTT. Its translation: CSAPGTSGTSSTDTQYF.